This T cell receptor beta chain appears in the sequencing data of a study of T cells in Graves' hyperthyroidism and ophthalmopathy. Template material for amplifying TCR beta CDR3 regions consisted of RNA transcripts. First-round RT-PCR of the TCR CDR3 relied on the HTBI primer set. TCRdb re-analysed the multiplex PCR reads in MiXCR, keeping a single row per CDR3 protein. The table lists around 540,000 distinct CDR3 sequences, about 16% of them singletons, with 25% to 30% in the top ten. V gave up 5 bases and J gave up 1 base, with 19 bases separating them. CDR1 is MDHEN, CDR2 SYDVKM, per germline. This CDR3 is 17 amino acids long. Concerning this clonotype: With a much larger clone just one base away, this may be a read error.

The chain is built from TRBV28 and TRBJ2-3; D is possibly TRBD2 (6 bases). This receptor was obtained from a woman aged 25 to 39 with Graves' ophthalmopathy. Sequenced material: blood. CDR3 sequence reads: CASSLLGGLDGTDTQYF. Written as DNA, the CDR3 is TGTGCCAGCAGTCTACTGGGAGGACTTGACGGCACAGATACGCAGTATTTT.